These 32 T cell receptor beta chains came from one sample sequenced in a study of blood T cells in healthy people across ages. Next came a second PCR, run for about 7 to 12 cycles, which used a sample-barcoded 5' primer along with a J-beta primer mix. TCRdb called the 5' RACE reads again in MiXCR, with one record for every CDR3 protein. The top ten clones hold about a fifth of a sample with 540,000 or so distinct CDR3 sequences, approximately 27% of them seen once. Sequenced input: blood. All receptors come from a woman in her 70s in good health.

This clonotype has more than one count but fewer than ten. The chain couples TRBV30 to TRBJ1-1; D ambiguous. V lost 4 bases and J 2 bases, leaving 11 bases between the germline ends. This CDR3 comprises 13 residues. The germline gives CDR1 GTSNPN, CDR2 SVGIG (reference sequence). CDR3 protein: CAWKHAANTEAFF. As DNA, the CDR3 is TGTGCCTGGAAACACGCAGCCAACACTGAAGCTTTCTTT. Full variable domain (rest looked up from reference TRBV30 and TRBJ1-1): SQTIHQWPATLVQPVGSPLSLECTVEGTSNPNLYWYRQAAGRGLQLLFYSVGIGQISSEVPQNLSASRPQDRQFILSSKKLLLSDSGFYLCAWKHAANTEAFFGQGTRLTVV.

The chain recombines TRBV27 with TRBJ2-2; TRBD1 aligns across 7 bases. The V gene end was trimmed by 2 bases and the J gene end by 4 bases; junction bases not matched to a gene: 7. The CDR3 totals 16 residues. Germline lookup yields CDR1 MNHEY and CDR2 SMNVEV (reference sequence). The CDR3 nucleotides are TGTGCCAGCAGTTTACTTGACAGGGTGGCCACCGGGGAGCTGTTTTTT. It specifies CASSLLDRVATGELFF.

Worth noting for this clonotype: The CDR3 ends on some other residue instead of the conserved phenylalanine or tryptophan, so this is likely a read error. CDR3 nucleotides: TGCGCCAGCAGCCAACCCGGACAGCCCGGTCTATATGGCTACACCCTC. The encoded protein is CASSQPGQPGLYGYTL. J is TRBJ1-2 and V is TRBV4-3; a weak D match, TRBD1 (6 bases). This CDR3 spans 16 amino acids. The V gene's germline CDR1 is LGHNA and CDR2 YSLEER. Trimming cost V 2 bases and J 5 bases, with 18 bases left between them.

This clonotype was found many times. The chain carries TRBV29-1 and TRBJ2-5; D remains unclear. CDR1 is SQVTM, CDR2 ANQGSEA, per germline. The length of the CDR3 is 12 residues. V gave up 8 bases and J gave up 0 bases, with 10 bases separating them. This CDR3 is CSTGRDQETQYF. The CDR3 nucleotides are TGCAGCACCGGACGGGACCAAGAGACCCAGTACTTC.

The chain employs TRBV7-2 and TRBJ2-1, with 11 bases matching TRBD1. J gave up 10 bases and V 5 bases, and 7 bases lay outside the gene matches. Germline V CDR1 and CDR2: SGHTA, FQGNSA. CDR3 length: 14 amino acids. The CDR3 DNA sequence: TGTGCCAGCAGCCCGGACAGGGGGCTACGGGAGCAGTTCTTC. Amino acid sequence: CASSPDRGLREQFF.

This chain links TRBV18 with TRBJ2-5; perhaps TRBD1 as D (6 bases). Trimming removed 3 bases from V and 4 bases from J, with 15 bases in between. The CDR3 totals 15 residues. Germline V gives CDR1 KGHSH, CDR2 LQKENI. DNA for the CDR3: TGTGCCAGCTCACCCACAGGGTCCAATCGAGAGACCCAGTACTTC. Translating it yields CASSPTGSNRETQYF.

This clonotype occurred a few times. V gene TRBV11-1 combines with J gene TRBJ2-7; maybe TRBD1 (6 bases). V was clipped by 5 bases and J by 5 bases, with 16 bases between them. The CDR3 loop spans 14 amino acids. Germline V gene sequence: CDR1 SGHAT, CDR2 FQDESV (reference sequence). CDR3 in amino acids: CASSRDMGAHEQYF. In DNA, the CDR3 is TGTGCCAGCAGCCGGGACATGGGCGCCCACGAGCAGTACTTC.

This clonotype was counted between two and nine times. The V call is TRBV12-3 or TRBV12-4, the J call TRBJ1-2; 9 bases are shared with TRBD1. V gave up 8 bases and J gave up 7 bases; unmatched junction bases: 8. This CDR3 region has 13 residues. The CDR3 coding sequence is TGTGCCAGCGTGGACAGGGGTATTGGTGGCTACACCTTC. It yields the protein CASVDRGIGGYTF.

V is TRBV15 and J is TRBJ2-1, with 10 nucleotides matching TRBD2. The V gene end was trimmed by 7 bases and the J gene end by 8 bases; junction bases not matched to a gene: 11. Germline lookup yields CDR1 LNHNV and CDR2 YYDKDF (reference sequence). The CDR3 runs 15 residues. CDR3 protein: CATNKRGGSRYEQFF. The CDR3 region has the DNA TGTGCCACCAACAAGCGGGGGGGCAGTAGGTATGAGCAGTTCTTC.

The rearrangement joins TRBV27 to TRBJ2-1; 9 bases are a match to TRBD1. This CDR3 spans 13 amino acids. Germline CDR1 is MNHEY and CDR2 is SMNVEV (reference sequence). J gave up 7 bases and V 5 bases, and 3 bases lay outside the gene matches. CDR3 region: CASSGTGHNEQFF. DNA for the CDR3: TGTGCCAGCAGTGGGACAGGGCATAATGAGCAGTTCTTC.

This clonotype was found a few times. The chain combines TRBV11-3 with TRBJ1-1; 8 nucleotides match TRBD1. Germline CDR1 reads SGHNT; CDR2 reads YENEEA. The length of the CDR3 is 14 residues. Trimming removed 5 bases from V and 1 base from J; junction bases left unmatched: 3. CDR3 residues: CASSRQGPNTEAFF. The CDR3, as DNA: TGTGCCAGCAGCCGACAGGGGCCGAACACTGAAGCTTTCTTT. Based on the CDR3 plus reference TRBV11-3 and TRBJ1-1, the full variable domain is EAGVVQSPRYKIIEKKQPVAFWCNPISGHNTLYWYLQNLGQGPELLIRYENEEAVDDSQLPKDRFSAERLKGVDSTLKIQPAELGDSAVYLCASSRQGPNTEAFFGQGTRLTVV.

The chain has TRBV28 and TRBJ2-1; TRBD2 matches 11 bases. Trimming removed 4 bases from V and 10 bases from J; junction bases left unmatched: 9. Germline CDR1 MDHEN, CDR2 SYDVKM. The CDR3 runs 15 residues. CDR3 DNA sequence: TGTGCCAGCAGTTCCCCTGCTAGCGGGGGGAGGGAGCAGTTCTTC. As protein: CASSSPASGGREQFF.

This clonotype turned up a few times. This chain joins TRBV18 and TRBJ2-7, with TRBD2 identical over 7 bases. The germline CDR1 and CDR2 sequences are KGHSH and LQKENI. The CDR3 extends over 13 amino acids. V shed 2 bases, J shed 7 bases, and the junction held 5 bases outside the gene matches. The CDR3 DNA reads as TGTGCCAGCTCACCAGGGAGGGACCAGGAGCAGTACTTC. This sequence encodes CASSPGRDQEQYF.

A few counts support this clonotype. The V call is TRBV29-1, the J call TRBJ2-3, with 8 positions matching TRBD2. With V trimmed by 1 base and J by 0 bases, 6 bases remained unmatched. CDR3 size: 16 residues. The V gene's germline CDR1 is SQVTM and CDR2 ANQGSEA. CDR3: CSVEGERGKSTDTQYF. CDR3 nucleotides: TGCAGCGTTGAAGGCGAGCGGGGGAAGAGCACAGATACGCAGTATTTT.

This clonotype was picked up many times. The V and J genes are TRBV11-2 and TRBJ2-5; TRBD1 might be the D (5 bases). The CDR3 is 15 residues long. The V end lost 2 bases, the J end lost 2 bases, and 12 bases lay between the germline ends. Germline V gene lookup returns CDR1 SGHAT and CDR2 FQNNGV. Here the CDR3 reads CASSLRGGQQETQYF. The CDR3 DNA sequence: TGTGCCAGCAGCTTAAGGGGTGGTCAACAAGAGACCCAGTACTTC.

The V and J genes are TRBV12-3 or TRBV12-4 and TRBJ1-4, with 9 bases that match TRBD1. V lost 6 bases, J lost 7 bases, and 6 bases stayed unmatched. The CDR3 spans 14 residues. The DNA of the CDR3 is TGTGCCAGCAGCCGGGACAGGGACGCTGAAAAACTGTTTTTT. This gives the protein CASSRDRDAEKLFF.

The chain recombines TRBV5-5 with TRBJ1-2; no clear D. The CDR3 extends over 15 amino acids. The germline V gene has CDR1 SGHKS and CDR2 YYEKEE (reference sequence). V lost 4 bases and J lost 7, with 20 bases in between. The CDR3 coding sequence is TGTGCCAGCAGCCACGGACCGGGAATAGTTGCTGGCTACACCTTC. Protein: CASSHGPGIVAGYTF.

There are a few counts of this clonotype. The chain joins TRBV5-1 to TRBJ1-4, with 7 bases that match TRBD1. CDR1 is SGHRS, CDR2 YFSETQ, per germline. V lost 4 bases to trimming and J lost 7 bases; unmatched junction nucleotides: 7. The CDR3 sequence is 14 residues long. The CDR3 loop reads CASSTQTGTEKLFF. Here the CDR3 DNA reads TGCGCCAGCAGCACTCAGACAGGGACTGAAAAACTGTTTTTT.

V and J are TRBV7-2 and TRBJ2-4, with D maybe TRBD1 (5 bases). V gave up 1 base and J gave up 3 bases, with 10 bases separating them. CDR3 size: 15 residues. Germline lookup yields CDR1 SGHTA and CDR2 FQGNSA. As DNA, the CDR3 is TGTGCCAGCAGCTTAGAAGCAGGGAACAAAAACATTCAGTACTTC. This gives the protein CASSLEAGNKNIQYF.

J is TRBJ2-5 and V is TRBV4-3, with a weak D call TRBD1 (5 bases). Deletions cut 2 bases from V and 5 bases from J, with 9 bases between. This CDR3 has 13 amino acids. CDR1 and CDR2 from the germline V gene are LGHNA and YSLEER. For the CDR3, the DNA is TGCGCCAGCAGCCAAACCCCAGGGGAGACCCAGTACTTC. Translated: CASSQTPGETQYF.

This clonotype was seen more than once but under ten times. The rearrangement joins TRBV6-5 to TRBJ1-2; D call uncertain. The CDR3 is 15 amino acids. Germline assignment: CDR1 MNHEY and CDR2 SVGAGI. V dropped 2 bases and J dropped 4 bases, with 14 bases sitting between them. As DNA, the CDR3 is TGTGCCAGCAGTTACACCCAATCGATCCCCTATGGCTACACCTTC. This encodes CASSYTQSIPYGYTF.

The CDR3 sequence: CASSLGSGGPYEQYF. The CDR3 coding sequence is TGTGCCAGCAGCTTAGGATCCGGGGGGCCCTACGAGCAGTACTTC. The chain has TRBV11-3 and TRBJ2-7, with a tentative D call TRBD2 (7 bases). This CDR3 is built from 15 residues. Trimming removed 1 base at V and 2 bases at J, with 12 bases between. Per germline, CDR1 SGHNT and CDR2 YENEEA.

This clonotype was counted between two and nine times. This chain joins TRBV20-1 and TRBJ2-5; D tentatively fits TRBD1 or TRBD2 (6 bases each). Germline assignment: CDR1 DFQATT and CDR2 SNEGSKA (reference sequence). V lost 8 bases and J 8 bases, leaving 15 bases between the germline ends. The CDR3 loop spans 11 amino acids. CDR3 sequence: CSTDEGGTQYF. The CDR3 DNA follows: TGCAGTACCGACGAGGGGGGAACCCAGTACTTC.

This clonotype appeared a few times. The V gene is TRBV5-1, the J gene TRBJ2-5; D is perhaps TRBD1 (6 bases). The DNA end is a closer match to TRBJ2-7, so the J assignment may be wrong. The CDR3 contains 15 residues. The germline V gene has CDR1 SGHRS and CDR2 YFSETQ. CDR3 DNA sequence: TGCGCCAGCAGCCGAGGGGGAAGGGCGACCTACGAGCAGTACTTC. Protein sequence: CASSRGGRATYEQYF.

DNA of the CDR3: TGCAGTGCCCCGGACAGGCCGTTTGAAAAACTGTTTTTT. Amino acid sequence: CSAPDRPFEKLFF. The genes are TRBV20-1 and TRBJ1-4, with 7 bases matching TRBD1. There are 13 residues in the CDR3. The V and J ends lost 6 bases and 7 bases, in that order; junction bases with no gene match: 8. The germline V gene has CDR1 DFQATT and CDR2 SNEGSKA (reference sequence).

This clonotype turned up a few times. The CDR3 does not end in the conserved phenylalanine or tryptophan, so this is likely a read error. The genes are TRBV29-1 and TRBJ1-1; D unclear. Trimming took 3 bases from V and 1 from J, leaving 6 bases between them. There are 12 residues in the CDR3. CDR1 and CDR2 from the germline V gene are SQVTM and ANQGSEA. The CDR3 DNA reads TGCAGCGTTGATCGGGGGAACACTGAAGCTTTCTCT. The encoded protein is CSVDRGNTEAFS.

V usage is TRBV3-1 and J usage is TRBJ2-4; the D gene is possibly TRBD1 (6 bases). V dropped 0 bases and J dropped 2 bases, with 14 bases sitting between them. The germline CDR1 and CDR2 sequences are LGHDT and YNNKEL (reference sequence). The CDR3 length is 17 residues. The CDR3 DNA reads TGTGCCAGCAGCCAAGAATTAAGGACAGATACCAAAAACATTCAGTACTTC. Amino acids: CASSQELRTDTKNIQYF.

The chain uses TRBV5-1 and TRBJ1-1; TRBD1 might be the D (6 bases). V dropped 4 bases and J dropped 1 base, with 14 bases sitting between them. The CDR3 consists of 15 residues. Looked up from germline, CDR1 is SGHRS and CDR2 is YFSETQ. CDR3 sequence reads: CASSEYPQGNTEAFF. CDR3 in DNA: TGCGCCAGCAGCGAATACCCACAGGGGAACACTGAAGCTTTCTTT. The full variable domain, with the rest looked up from reference TRBV5-1 and TRBJ1-1, is KAGVTQTPRYLIKTRGQQVTLSCSPISGHRSVSWYQQTPGQGLQFLFEYFSETQRNKGNFPGRFSGRQFSNSRSEMNVSTLELGDSALYLCASSEYPQGNTEAFFGQGTRLTVV.

The rearrangement uses TRBV6-1 and TRBJ2-4; D gene unclear. V gave up 8 bases and J gave up 0 bases, with 11 bases separating them. CDR3 length: 14 residues. Germline V gene sequence: CDR1 MNHNS, CDR2 SASEGT. The CDR3 bases are TGTGCCAGCTCGGAGAACTTAGCCAAAAACATTCAGTACTTC. Its translation is CASSENLAKNIQYF.

The gene calls are TRBV9 and TRBJ1-1, with D possibly being TRBD1 (5 bases). The CDR3 is made up of 14 amino acids. Germline V gene lookup returns CDR1 SGDLS and CDR2 YYNGEE. Trimming took 4 bases from V and 1 from J, leaving 11 bases between them. The CDR3 protein is CASSFQGSNTEAFF. DNA of the CDR3: TGTGCCAGCAGCTTTCAGGGTTCGAACACTGAAGCTTTCTTT.

V usage is TRBV7-6 and J usage is TRBJ2-5; tentative D call: TRBD2 (5 bases). TRBJ2-7 explains the end of the DNA better; the J call may be wrong. This CDR3 contains 12 residues. The germline gives CDR1 SGHVS, CDR2 FNYEAQ. CDR3 amino acids: CASSPIRGEQYF. The CDR3 region has the DNA TGTGCCAGCAGTCCCATTCGGGGCGAGCAGTACTTC.

The rearrangement uses TRBV7-2 and TRBJ2-3; the match to TRBD1 covers 10 bases. CDR3 size: 15 residues. CDR1 is SGHTA and CDR2 is FQGNSA in the germline V gene. Trimming removed 4 bases from V and 1 base from J; junction bases left unmatched: 2. The CDR3 is CASSSGTGGTDTQYF. CDR3 bases: TGTGCCAGCAGCTCCGGGACAGGGGGCACAGATACGCAGTATTTT.